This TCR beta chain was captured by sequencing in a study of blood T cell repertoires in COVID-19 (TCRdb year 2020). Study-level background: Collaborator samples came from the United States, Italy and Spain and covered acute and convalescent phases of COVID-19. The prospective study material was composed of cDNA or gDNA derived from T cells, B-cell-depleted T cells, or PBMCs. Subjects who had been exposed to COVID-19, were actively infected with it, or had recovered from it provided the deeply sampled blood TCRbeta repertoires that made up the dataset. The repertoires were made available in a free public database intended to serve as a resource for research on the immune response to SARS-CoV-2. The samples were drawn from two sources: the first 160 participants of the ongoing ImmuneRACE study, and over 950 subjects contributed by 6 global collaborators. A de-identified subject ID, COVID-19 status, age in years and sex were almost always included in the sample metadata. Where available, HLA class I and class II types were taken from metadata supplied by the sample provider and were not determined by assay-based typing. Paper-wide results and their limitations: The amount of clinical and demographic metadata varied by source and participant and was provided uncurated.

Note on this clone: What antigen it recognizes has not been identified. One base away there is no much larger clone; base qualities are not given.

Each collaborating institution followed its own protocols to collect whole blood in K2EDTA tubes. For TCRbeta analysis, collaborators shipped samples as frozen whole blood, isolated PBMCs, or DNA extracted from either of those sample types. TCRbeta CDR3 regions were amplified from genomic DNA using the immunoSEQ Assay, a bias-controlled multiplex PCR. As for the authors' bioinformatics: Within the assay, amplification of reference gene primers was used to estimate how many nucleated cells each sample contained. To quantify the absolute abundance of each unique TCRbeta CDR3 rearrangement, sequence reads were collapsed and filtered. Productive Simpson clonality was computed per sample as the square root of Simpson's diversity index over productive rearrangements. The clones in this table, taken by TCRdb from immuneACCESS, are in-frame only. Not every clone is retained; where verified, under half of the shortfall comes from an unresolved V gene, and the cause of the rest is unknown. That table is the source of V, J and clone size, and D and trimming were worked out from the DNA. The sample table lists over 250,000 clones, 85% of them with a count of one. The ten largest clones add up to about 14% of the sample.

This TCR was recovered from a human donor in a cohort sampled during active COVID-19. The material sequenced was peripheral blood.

The DNA is TGTGCCAGCAGTTCCTCCCAGGGGCAGGGAAACTACAATGAGCAGTTCTTC. This codes for CASSSSQGQGNYNEQFF. The receptor chain draws on TRBV28 and TRBJ2-1, and the D gene may be TRBD1, 6 bases matching. The germline V gene yields MDHEN for CDR1 and SYDVKM for CDR2. The CDR3 holds 17 amino acids from the cysteine to the phenylalanine. The only DNA kept is the CDR3, 51 bases in frame from the first base. V is pared back by 4 bases and J by 3 bases, with 19 bases lying between the germline termini.